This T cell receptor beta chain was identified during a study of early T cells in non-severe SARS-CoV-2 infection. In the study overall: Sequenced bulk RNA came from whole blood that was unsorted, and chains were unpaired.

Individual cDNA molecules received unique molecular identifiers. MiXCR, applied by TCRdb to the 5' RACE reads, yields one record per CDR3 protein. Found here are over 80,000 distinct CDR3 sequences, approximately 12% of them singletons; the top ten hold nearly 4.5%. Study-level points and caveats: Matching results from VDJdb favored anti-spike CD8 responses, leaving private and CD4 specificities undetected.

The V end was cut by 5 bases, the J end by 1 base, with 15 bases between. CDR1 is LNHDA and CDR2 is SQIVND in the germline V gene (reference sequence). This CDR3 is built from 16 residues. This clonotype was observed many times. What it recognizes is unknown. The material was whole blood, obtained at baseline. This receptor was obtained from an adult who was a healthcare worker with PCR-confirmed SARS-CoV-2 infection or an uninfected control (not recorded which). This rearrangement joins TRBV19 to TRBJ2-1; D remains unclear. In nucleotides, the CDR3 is TGTGCCAGTAGTCTTACCTCCCCGAGGTCCTACAATGAGCAGTTCTTC. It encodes CASSLTSPRSYNEQFF. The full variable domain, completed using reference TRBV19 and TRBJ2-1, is DGGITQSPKYLFRKEGQNVTLSCEQNLNHDAMYWYRQDPGQGLRLIYYSQIVNDFQKGDIAEGYSVSREKKESFPLTVTSAQKNPTAFYLCASSLTSPRSYNEQFFGPGTRLTVL.